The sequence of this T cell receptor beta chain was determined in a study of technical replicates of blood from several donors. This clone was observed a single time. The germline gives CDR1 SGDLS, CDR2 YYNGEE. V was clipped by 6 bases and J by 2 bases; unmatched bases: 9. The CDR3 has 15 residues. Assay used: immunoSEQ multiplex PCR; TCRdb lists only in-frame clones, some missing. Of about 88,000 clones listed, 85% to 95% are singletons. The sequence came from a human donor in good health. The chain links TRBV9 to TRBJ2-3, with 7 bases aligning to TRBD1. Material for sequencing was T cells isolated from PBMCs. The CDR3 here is CASNLQGTDTDTQYF. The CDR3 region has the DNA TGTGCCAGCAACCTCCAAGGGACAGACACAGATACGCAGTATTTT.